This T cell receptor beta chain was sequenced during a study of graft-versus-host responses after intestinal transplantation. Turning to the study itself: Anti-thymocyte globulin induction was given to all recipients, followed by tacrolimus and steroids for about 3 years.

Assay used: immunoSEQ multiplex PCR; TCRdb lists only in-frame clones, some missing. The sample holds about 90,000 clones, 90% to 95% seen once. Study-wide results and caveats: Ileal or blood samples showed some GvH clones first, and such clones were also found in recipient marrow. Early after transplant, HvG declines were associated with peak levels of circulating GvH clones. Some patients had graft-donor T cell macrochimerism, and their allografts showed high graft-versus-host to host-versus-graft clonal ratios.

Concerning this clone: As yet, its antigen is unknown.

The receptor was derived from a human donor who received an intestinal transplant. This sample comprised unstimulated CD8+ T cells sorted from spleen or lymph node cells, obtained before intestinal transplant.

The CDR3 sequence is CASSQGTNTEAFF. The CDR3 DNA sequence: TGTGCCAGTAGCCAGGGAACGAACACTGAAGCTTTCTTT. The V call is TRBV19, the J call TRBJ1-1; a possible D gene is TRBD1 (5 bases). The V gene lost 6 bases and the J gene lost 1 base, with 9 bases spanning the gap. From germline, CDR1 is LNHDA and CDR2 SQIVND (reference sequence). There are 13 residues in the CDR3.